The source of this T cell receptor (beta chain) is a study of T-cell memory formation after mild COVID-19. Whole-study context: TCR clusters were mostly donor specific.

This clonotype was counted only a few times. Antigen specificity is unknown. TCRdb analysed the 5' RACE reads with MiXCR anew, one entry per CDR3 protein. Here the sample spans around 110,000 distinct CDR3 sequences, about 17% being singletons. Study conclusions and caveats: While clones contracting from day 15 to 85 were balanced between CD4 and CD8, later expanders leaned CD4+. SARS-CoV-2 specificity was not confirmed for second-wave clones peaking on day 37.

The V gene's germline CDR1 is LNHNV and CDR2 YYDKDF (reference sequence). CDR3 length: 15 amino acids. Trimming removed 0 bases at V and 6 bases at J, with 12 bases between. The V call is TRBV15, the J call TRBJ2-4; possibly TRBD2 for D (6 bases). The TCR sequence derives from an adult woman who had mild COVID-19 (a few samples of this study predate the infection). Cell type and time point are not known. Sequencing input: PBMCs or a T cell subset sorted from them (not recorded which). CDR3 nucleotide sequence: TGTGCCACCAGCAGAGATGCCGGACTAATAAACATTCAGTACTTC. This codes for CATSRDAGLINIQYF.